This T cell receptor beta chain appears in the sequencing data of a study of cytomegalovirus exposure and HLA in healthy donors. Trimming removed 7 bases at V and 7 bases at J, with 14 bases between. Germline CDR1 reads MNHEY; CDR2 reads SVGAGI. CDR3 size: 13 residues. The data were produced by immunoSEQ multiplex PCR, yet TCRdb's version contains in-frame clones alone and is incomplete. Among 100,000 to 150,000 clones, approximately 91% were seen once, and the ten largest hold roughly 2%. The genes are TRBV6-5 and TRBJ1-5, with D possibly being TRBD1 (5 bases). Sequenced input: PBMCs. The source of this sequence is a woman aged 18-35 years in good health and CMV-seronegative. The CDR3 DNA reads TGTGCCAGCACCCCCCGGGAGGGGCAGCCCCAGCATTTT. Translating gives CASTPREGQPQHF.